These T cell receptor beta chains were read from a single sample in a study of blood T cell repertoires in COVID-19. Data came from immunoSEQ multiplex PCR; TCRdb stores just in-frame clones and leaves some out. The sample consists of fewer than 200,000 clones, around 87% of them appearing once. Specimen: peripheral blood. The receptors here all came from a man aged 40-49 years with active or convalescent COVID-19. The CDR3 runs from the conserved cysteine through the conserved F or W. The order of the fields is D gene, V gene, clone size, J gene, CDR3 DNA, CDR3 protein. A D gene is named only where the DNA matches it firmly. Clone size is not always given. Where it is, it says once, few, many or a class for expanded clones.

>TRBD1|TRBV5-4|-|TRBJ1-6
TGTGCCAGCAGCCAAGGCGGGACAGGGAGAAATCCACCCCTCCACTTT
CASSQGGTGRNPPLHF
>TRBD1|TRBV18|-|TRBJ1-1
TGTGCCACCTCCGGGACAGGGGGCGCAGACACTGAAGCTTTCTTT
CATSGTGGADTEAFF
>-|TRBV29-1|-|TRBJ1-2
TGCAGCGTTGAACGGGGGGTAGGATATGGCTACACCTTC
CSVERGVGYGYTF
>TRBD1|TRBV2|-|TRBJ1-4
TGTGCCAGCAGCCACGGGACAGGGGCCGCCACGAATGAAAAACTGTTTTTT
CASSHGTGAATNEKLFF
>-|TRBV18|-|TRBJ1-4
TGTGCCAGCTCACCAGACTTTACCGGCACGGGTCTTCCTAATGAAAAACTGTTTTTT
CASSPDFTGTGLPNEKLFF
>-|TRBV7-9|-|TRBJ2-3
TGTGCCAGCAGCTCAGGAAGCCCGGGAAAACCCACAGATACGCAGTATTTT
CASSSGSPGKPTDTQYF
>-|TRBV3-1/TRBV3-2|-|TRBJ2-7
TGTGCCAGCAGCCAAGTCAACGAGCAGTACTTC
CASSQVNEQYF
>-|TRBV7-6|-|TRBJ2-1
TGTGCCAGCAGCTCCAGCCGGGGTATCTACAATGAGCAGTTCTTC
CASSSSRGIYNEQFF
>TRBD1|TRBV19|once|TRBJ1-5
TGTGCCAGTAGTTTCGGACAGGGTACCCAGCCCCAGCATTTT
CASSFGQGTQPQHF
>TRBD1|TRBV7-9|-|TRBJ1-4
TGTGCCAGCAGCATTGGGACAGGGGGAAGGGAAAAACTGTTTTTT
CASSIGTGGREKLFF
>-|TRBV5-4|once|TRBJ2-3
TGTGCCAGCAGCTCGCCGGAGGGGCCAGATACGCAGTATTTT
CASSSPEGPDTQYF
>-|TRBV27|-|TRBJ1-4
TGTGCCAGCAGTTCTGGGATCTGGGGAAAGGGGAATGAAAAACTGTTTTTT
CASSSGIWGKGNEKLFF
>-|TRBV7-8|-|TRBJ1-1
TGTGCCAGCAGCTTACTTACCTCTCCGGGCACTGAAGCTTTCTTT
CASSLLTSPGTEAFF
>-|TRBV4-1|-|TRBJ2-7
TGCGCCAGCAGCCAAGTCCTGCTTTTCAGGGAAGACGAGCAGTACTTC
CASSQVLLFREDEQYF
>TRBD1|TRBV18|-|TRBJ1-4
TGTGCCAGCTCACGACAGGGGGAGGAAAAACTGTTTTTT
CASSRQGEEKLFF
>-|TRBV14|-|TRBJ2-1
TGTGCCAGCAGCCAAGAGGCTAATAACTGGAGCTCCTACAATGAGCAGTTCTTC
CASSQEANNWSSYNEQFF
>TRBD1|TRBV10-1|-|TRBJ1-1
TGCGCCAGCAGTGAATACAGGGGAAGAACTGAAGCTTTCTTT
CASSEYRGRTEAFF
>TRBD2|TRBV28|-|TRBJ2-7
TGTGCCAGCAGCGATTGGGGACTAGCGGGGGGAAGCTCCTACGAGCAGTACTTC
CASSDWGLAGGSSYEQYF
>TRBD2|TRBV14|-|TRBJ2-2
TGTGCCAGCAGCCAAGTGGGAGGGCCGCGAACCACCGGGGAGCTGTTTTTT
CASSQVGGPRTTGELFF
>-|TRBV5-6|once|TRBJ2-7
TGTGCCAGCAGCTTGGAGCGGCCCGCGGACTTCGAGCAGTACTTC
CASSLERPADFEQYF
>-|TRBV7-3|few|TRBJ1-2
TGTGCCAGCAGCTCCCAGGGTAGGTATCGCTACACCTTC
CASSSQGRYRYTF
>-|TRBV27|few|TRBJ1-6
TGTGCCAGCGGAGGGGGGGGGCCGGGAAATTCACCCCTCCACTTT
CASGGGGPGNSPLHF
>-|TRBV12-3/TRBV12-4|-|TRBJ1-5
TGTGCCAGCAGTTTCCCTCCGGGGCCCCAGCATTTT
CASSFPPGPQHF
>TRBD1|TRBV28|-|TRBJ1-5
TGTGCCAGCAGGCGCCAGGGACAGGGGGGTGGTCAGCCCCAGCATTTT
CASRRQGQGGGQPQHF
>TRBD2|TRBV28|-|TRBJ2-1
TGTGCCAGCAGTCGCGGACTAGCGGGGGGTAAATCTAGGCCGCACAATGAGCAGTTCTTC
CASSRGLAGGKSRPHNEQFF
>TRBD2|TRBV4-1|-|TRBJ2-2
TGCGCCAGCAGCTTCGCTATGCGCGGACTAGCAGGGAACACCGGGGAGCTGTTTTTT
CASSFAMRGLAGNTGELFF
>TRBD2|TRBV5-4|-|TRBJ2-3
TGTGCCAGCAGCTTGGCCGGGGGGGGCACAGATACGCAGTATTTT
CASSLAGGGTDTQYF
>-|TRBV6-2/TRBV6-3|once|TRBJ1-4
TGTGCCAGCAGTTACACCGGGTTTGCAACTAATGAAAAACTGTTTTTT
CASSYTGFATNEKLFF
>-|TRBV28|-|TRBJ1-5
TGTGCCAGCAGTCCGCAAGGGGCCTATCAGCTGGTTAGCAATCAGCCCCAGCATTTT
CASSPQGAYQLVSNQPQHF
>TRBD1|TRBV6-5|-|TRBJ2-2
TGTGCCAGCAGGCCCGACAGGGGGCGCGACGGGGAGCTGTTTTTT
CASRPDRGRDGELFF
>-|TRBV10-3|-|TRBJ1-1
TGTGCCATCAGCCGGACACTGAACACTGAAGCTTTCTTT
CAISRTLNTEAFF
>TRBD1|TRBV7-8|-|TRBJ1-1
TGTGCCAGCAGCTCCGGGACAGCAAACACTGAAGCTTTCTTT
CASSSGTANTEAFF